The 30 T cell receptor beta chains below come from one sample, sequenced in a study of PD-L1 blockade in urothelial cancer. Sequencing used immunoSEQ multiplex PCR; TCRdb keeps in-frame clones, though not all of them. The repertoire holds tens of thousands of clones, roughly 87% seen once, with approximately 4.7% in the top ten. The source material was PBMCs, sampled around atezolizumab (anti-PD-L1) treatment. These receptors all come from a man aged 65-85 years with urothelial cancer.

The genes are TRBV21-1 and TRBJ2-1; TRBD1 is the table's D call and was not checked against the DNA. TRBV21-1 is termed a pseudogene. The CDR3 extends over 18 amino acids. The CDR3 coding sequence is TGTGCCAGCAGCATACACTTAGGACACGAGAGCTCCTACAATGAGCAGTTCTTC. It translates to CASSIHLGHESSYNEQFF.

The chain couples TRBV5-1 to TRBJ2-7; maybe TRBD2 (5 bases). Trimming left V 3 bases short and J 3 bases short, with 13 bases between. This CDR3 is 14 amino acids long. Germline V lookup: CDR1 SGHRS, CDR2 YFSETQ. The CDR3 region is CASSSATRDYEQYF. The CDR3 DNA sequence: TGCGCCAGCAGCTCGGCCACTAGAGACTACGAGCAGTACTTC.

V and J are TRBV6-6 and TRBJ2-3; 8 bases fit TRBD2. The CDR3 has 16 residues. With 5 bases clipped from V and 2 bases from J, the junction kept 9 bases outside the gene matches. Germline V gene lookup returns CDR1 MNHNY and CDR2 SVGAGI (reference sequence). CDR3 bases: TGTGCCAGCAGTCCCGCGGGCGGGAGGACCACAGATACGCAGTATTTT. This sequence encodes CASSPAGGRTTDTQYF.

The V gene is TRBV10-3, the J gene TRBJ2-3; TRBD1 aligns across 11 bases. Germline V gene lookup returns CDR1 ENHRY and CDR2 SYGVKD. The CDR3 extends over 15 amino acids. J gave up 3 bases and V 4 bases, and 3 bases lay outside the gene matches. CDR3 sequence: CAISGDRGGTDTQYF. DNA of the CDR3: TGTGCCATCAGTGGGGACAGGGGGGGAACAGATACGCAGTATTTT.

The chain carries TRBV7-9 and TRBJ2-7, with a weak D call TRBD2 (5 bases). The CDR3 is 12 amino acids. The V gene lost 1 base and the J gene lost 6 bases, with 7 bases spanning the gap. Germline CDR1 and CDR2: SEHNR and FQNEAQ (reference sequence). The CDR3 spells CASSLEAAEQYF. In DNA form, the CDR3 reads TGTGCCAGCAGCTTAGAAGCGGCCGAGCAGTACTTC.

The gene calls are TRBV2 and TRBJ2-1, with D maybe TRBD2 (7 bases). The CDR3 runs 16 residues. The germline CDR1 and CDR2 sequences are SNHLY and FYNNEI. V lost 8 bases and J lost 0, with 17 bases in between. The CDR3 coding sequence is TGTGCCAGCCGAGGGGGGGGCCGGAGCTCCTACAATGAGCAGTTCTTC. This sequence encodes CASRGGGRSSYNEQFF. The full variable domain, its missing parts supplied by reference TRBV2 and TRBJ2-1, is EPEVTQTPSHQVTQMGQEVILRCVPISNHLYFYWYRQILGQKVEFLVSFYNNEISEKSEIFDDQFSVERPDGSNFTLKIRSTKLEDSAMYFCASRGGGRSSYNEQFFGPGTRLTVL.

This chain joins TRBV27 and TRBJ2-2; maybe TRBD1 (5 bases). V dropped 8 bases and J dropped 1 base, with 20 bases sitting between them. The CDR3 consists of 17 residues. Germline CDR1 and CDR2: MNHEY and SMNVEV (reference sequence). In DNA form, the CDR3 reads TGTGCCAGCTTAGATCCAAGTCCAGGGTGGAACACCGGGGAGCTGTTTTTT. This encodes CASLDPSPGWNTGELFF.

The chain links TRBV4-2 to TRBJ2-1; 14 bases agree with TRBD2. Losses at the gene ends were 3 bases for V and 8 bases for J; bases not matched to a gene: 9. Germline V lookup: CDR1 LGHNA, CDR2 YNFKEQ. This CDR3 has 17 amino acids. DNA for the CDR3: TGTGCCAGCAGCCACGGAACCGGGACTAGCGGGAGAGATGAGCAGTTCTTC. Translation: CASSHGTGTSGRDEQFF.

Here the CDR3 reads CAWSTPGIQETQYF. The CDR3 region has the DNA TGTGCCTGGAGTACCCCGGGGATCCAAGAGACCCAGTACTTC. The chain uses TRBV30 and TRBJ2-5; weak D call: TRBD2 (5 bases). Looked up from germline, CDR1 is GTSNPN and CDR2 is SVGIG (reference sequence). The CDR3 covers 14 residues. With 2 bases removed from V and 1 base from J, the gap between germline ends came to 11 bases. Full variable domain (outside the CDR3, taken from reference TRBV30 and TRBJ2-5): SQTIHQWPATLVQPVGSPLSLECTVEGTSNPNLYWYRQAAGRGLQLLFYSVGIGQISSEVPQNLSASRPQDRQFILSSKKLLLSDSGFYLCAWSTPGIQETQYFGPGTRLLVL.

The chain couples TRBV6-6 to TRBJ2-5; a possible D gene is TRBD1 (6 bases). The CDR3 length is 15 residues. Germline values: CDR1 MNHNY, CDR2 SVGAGI (reference sequence). V lost 5 bases to trimming and J lost 5 bases, with 18 bases between them. The CDR3 DNA reads TGTGCCAGCAGTAAAGGCCAGGGGTTGGCGGAGACCCAGTACTTC. Its protein is CASSKGQGLAETQYF.

This chain links TRBV11-2 with TRBJ2-7; 11 bases fit TRBD1. The CDR3 length is 17 residues. V was pared by 5 bases and J by 3 bases, with 12 bases of the junction left unmatched. In germline, CDR1 is SGHAT, CDR2 FQNNGV. Here the CDR3 reads CASSPPPGTGGIYEQYF. CDR3 DNA: TGTGCCAGCAGCCCCCCTCCCGGGACAGGGGGAATCTACGAGCAGTACTTC.

V usage is TRBV15 and J usage is TRBJ2-7, with 7 bases identical to TRBD2. CDR1 is LNHNV and CDR2 is YYDKDF in the germline V gene (reference sequence). CDR3 length: 14 amino acids. V lost 0 bases, J lost 2 bases, and 1 base stayed unmatched. The CDR3 sequence: CATSRDLAAYEQYF. In DNA form, the CDR3 reads TGTGCCACCAGCAGAGATCTAGCGGCCTACGAGCAGTACTTC.

This sequence joins TRBV18 and TRBJ1-2; a weak D match, TRBD1 (5 bases). V shed 2 bases and J shed 6 bases, with 13 bases lying between them. The CDR3 runs 14 residues. From germline, CDR1 is KGHSH and CDR2 LQKENI. The CDR3 spells CASSPGADRDGYTF. The CDR3 nucleotides are TGTGCCAGCTCACCAGGGGCAGATAGGGATGGCTACACCTTC.

The rearrangement joins TRBV28 to TRBJ2-1, with D possibly being TRBD1 (5 bases). V lost 5 bases and J 2 bases, leaving 22 bases between the germline ends. The CDR3 runs to 18 residues. Looked up from germline, CDR1 is MDHEN and CDR2 is SYDVKM. CDR3 in amino acids: CASSASDPPGYPYNEQFF. The CDR3 DNA sequence: TGTGCCAGCAGTGCATCCGACCCTCCAGGGTATCCCTACAATGAGCAGTTCTTC. Together with reference TRBV28 and TRBJ2-1, the CDR3 gives the full variable domain: DVKVTQSSRYLVKRTGEKVFLECVQDMDHENMFWYRQDPGLGLRLIYFSYDVKMKEKGDIPEGYSVSREKKERFSLILESASTNQTSMYLCASSASDPPGYPYNEQFFGPGTRLTVL.

The rearrangement uses TRBV5-1 and TRBJ2-3; 8 bases fit TRBD2. The CDR3 is 15 residues long. CDR1 and CDR2 from the germline V gene are SGHRS and YFSETQ. V was pared by 0 bases and J by 6 bases, with 6 bases of the junction left unmatched. Here the CDR3 reads CASSLAGGAGDTQYF. The CDR3 nucleotides are TGCGCCAGCAGCTTGGCGGGAGGGGCCGGGGATACGCAGTATTTT. The full variable domain, its missing parts supplied by reference TRBV5-1 and TRBJ2-3, is KAGVTQTPRYLIKTRGQQVTLSCSPISGHRSVSWYQQTPGQGLQFLFEYFSETQRNKGNFPGRFSGRQFSNSRSEMNVSTLELGDSALYLCASSLAGGAGDTQYFGPGTRLTVL.

This rearrangement joins TRBV19 to TRBJ2-1, with D perhaps matching TRBD1 (6 bases). The CDR3 totals 16 residues. Trimming took 6 bases from V and 6 from J, leaving 21 bases between them. Germline loops: CDR1 LNHDA, CDR2 SQIVND (reference sequence). The CDR3 region is CASRSQGNKLSNEQFF. The DNA for the CDR3 is TGTGCCAGTAGGAGTCAGGGGAACAAGTTATCCAATGAGCAGTTCTTC.

In nucleotides, the CDR3 is TGCAGCGCCACGGGGGACGGCTCCTACGAGCAGTACTTC. It encodes CSATGDGSYEQYF. J is TRBJ2-7 and V is TRBV29-1; a weak D match, TRBD2 (6 bases). Per germline, CDR1 SQVTM and CDR2 ANQGSEA. V was clipped by 7 bases and J by 0 bases, with 13 bases between them. The CDR3 is 13 amino acids.

The rearrangement joins TRBV7-6 to TRBJ2-1; 7 bases are shared with TRBD2. CDR3 length equals 15 residues. Germline lookup yields CDR1 SGHVS and CDR2 FNYEAQ. The J segment lost 6 bases and the V segment lost 4 bases, leaving 9 bases of the junction unmatched. This CDR3 reads CASSSWTSFGNEQFF. For the CDR3, the DNA is TGTGCCAGCAGCTCTTGGACTAGTTTTGGCAATGAGCAGTTCTTC.

J is TRBJ1-2 and V is TRBV6-1; D is unclear. The CDR3 covers 17 residues. The V end lost 2 bases, the J end lost 3 bases, and 19 bases lay between the germline ends. Looked up from germline, CDR1 is MNHNS and CDR2 is SASEGT. The CDR3 DNA reads as TGTGCCAGCAGTGAAAGAGCTGTTCGGAGCGTCGACTATGGCTACACCTTC. Encoded protein: CASSERAVRSVDYGYTF.

The V and J genes are TRBV2 and TRBJ2-3; D remains unclear. Germline CDR1 SNHLY, CDR2 FYNNEI. The CDR3 extends over 12 amino acids. With 6 bases removed from V and 2 bases from J, the gap between germline ends came to 6 bases. For the CDR3, the DNA is TGTGCCAGCAGCCCCTTCACAGATACGCAGTATTTT. Translating gives CASSPFTDTQYF.

The CDR3 loop reads CASSPNRGVGDTQYF. DNA of the CDR3: TGTGCCAGCAGTCCAAACAGGGGCGTTGGGGATACGCAGTATTTT. This chain uses TRBV2 with TRBJ2-3; TRBD1 agrees at 7 bases. V shed 5 bases, J shed 6 bases, and the junction held 11 bases outside the gene matches. The germline CDR1 and CDR2 sequences are SNHLY and FYNNEI. The CDR3 contains 15 residues. The full variable domain, rest sourced from reference TRBV2 and TRBJ2-3, is EPEVTQTPSHQVTQMGQEVILRCVPISNHLYFYWYRQILGQKVEFLVSFYNNEISEKSEIFDDQFSVERPDGSNFTLKIRSTKLEDSAMYFCASSPNRGVGDTQYFGPGTRLTVL.

The chain uses TRBV30 and TRBJ2-1; 14 positions match TRBD2. The junction had 2 bases not matched to a gene; V was cut back by 1 base and J by 6 bases. Germline loops: CDR1 GTSNPN, CDR2 SVGIG (reference sequence). This CDR3 is 15 amino acids long. The DNA of the CDR3 is TGTGCCTGGAGTGCGGGACTAGCGGGAGCCAATGAGCAGTTCTTC. Translated, it gives CAWSAGLAGANEQFF.

This clone is labeled medium-sized (0.01 to 0.1%). The V gene is TRBV7-9, the J gene TRBJ1-1, with unresolved D. Trimming removed 7 bases from V and 5 bases from J, with 11 bases in between. The CDR3 is 12 residues long. In germline, CDR1 is SEHNR, CDR2 FQNEAQ (reference sequence). CDR3 coding DNA: TGTGCCAGCACTTTCCGGGGTACTGAAGCTTTCTTT. It codes for CASTFRGTEAFF.

This chain connects TRBV30 to TRBJ2-3; TRBD2 matches at 9 bases. The junction had 5 bases not matched to a gene; V was cut back by 7 bases and J by 6 bases. The CDR3 extends over 12 amino acids. Germline V gene lookup returns CDR1 GTSNPN and CDR2 SVGIG (reference sequence). CDR3 sequence: CAFLAGTDTQYF. The CDR3 DNA follows: TGTGCCTTTCTAGCGGGAACCGATACGCAGTATTTT.

The rearrangement uses TRBV4-1 and TRBJ2-2; D is perhaps TRBD2 (6 bases). The CDR3 extends over 17 amino acids. V was clipped by 1 base and J by 5 bases, with 17 bases between them. Germline V CDR1 and CDR2: MGHRA, YSYEKL. The CDR3 DNA reads TGCGCCAGCAGCCAAGGACGGGGGAAGGACGAAACCGGGGAGCTGTTTTTT. Protein: CASSQGRGKDETGELFF.

The chain carries TRBV19 and TRBJ2-1; 10 bases map to TRBD2. The length of the CDR3 is 16 residues. Germline values: CDR1 LNHDA, CDR2 SQIVND (reference sequence). After removal of 4 bases from V and 0 bases from J, the junction contained 3 bases not matched to a gene. CDR3: CASSRLAGGSYNEQFF. In DNA, the CDR3 is TGTGCCAGTAGTAGACTAGCGGGTGGCTCCTACAATGAGCAGTTCTTC.

The chain links TRBV5-6 to TRBJ1-4; TRBD1 agrees at 9 bases. In germline, CDR1 is SGHDT, CDR2 YYEEEE. The CDR3 is 15 residues long. V lost 3 bases and J lost 8; bases outside the gene matches: 8. The CDR3 DNA follows: TGTGCCAGCAGCTCTGAGACAGGGGGTGGCGAAAAACTGTTTTTT. It is translated as CASSSETGGGEKLFF.

The chain uses TRBV9 and TRBJ1-1; 7 nucleotides line up with TRBD1. CDR1 is SGDLS and CDR2 is YYNGEE in the germline V gene. With V trimmed by 3 bases and J by 0 bases, 5 bases remained unmatched. The length of the CDR3 is 15 residues. The CDR3 DNA is TGTGCCAGCAGCGCCCAGACAGGGCTGAACACTGAAGCTTTCTTT. It translates to CASSAQTGLNTEAFF.

This clone was picked up a small number of times. The chain couples TRBV5-1 to TRBJ1-2; D is ambiguous. The germline V gene encodes CDR1 SGHRS and CDR2 YFSETQ. V lost 0 bases and J lost 4, with 7 bases in between. This CDR3 spans 13 amino acids. CDR3 coding DNA: TGCGCCAGCAGCTTGGAACAGAGCTATGGCTACACCTTC. As protein: CASSLEQSYGYTF.

V usage is TRBV7-5 and J usage is TRBJ1-5. TRBV7-5 is a known pseudogene. The CDR3 totals 15 residues. DNA for the CDR3: TGTGCCAGTTACCGGACTGCCTATAGCAATCAGCCCCAGCATTTT. Translated, it gives CASYRTAYSNQPQHF.